This TCR beta chain was found in a study of T-cell memory formation after mild COVID-19. The CDR3 extends over 14 amino acids. V shed 0 bases and J shed 6 bases, with 9 bases lying between them. Germline CDR1 and CDR2: MNHEY and SVGAGI. TCRdb analysed the 5' RACE reads with MiXCR anew, one entry per CDR3 protein. This repertoire shows 95,000 to 110,000 distinct CDR3 sequences, approximately 15% found once; its top ten account for under 45%. The sample comprised PBMCs or a T cell subset sorted from them (not recorded which). The chain is built from TRBV6-5 and TRBJ1-5; a possible D gene is TRBD1 (5 bases). The clonotype was recovered from a man between 18 and 29 years old who had mild COVID-19 (a few samples of this study predate the infection). Cell type and time point are not known. Here the CDR3 DNA reads TGTGCCAGCAGTTACTCCGGGGGGGGTCAGCCCCAGCATTTT. Its translation is CASSYSGGGQPQHF.